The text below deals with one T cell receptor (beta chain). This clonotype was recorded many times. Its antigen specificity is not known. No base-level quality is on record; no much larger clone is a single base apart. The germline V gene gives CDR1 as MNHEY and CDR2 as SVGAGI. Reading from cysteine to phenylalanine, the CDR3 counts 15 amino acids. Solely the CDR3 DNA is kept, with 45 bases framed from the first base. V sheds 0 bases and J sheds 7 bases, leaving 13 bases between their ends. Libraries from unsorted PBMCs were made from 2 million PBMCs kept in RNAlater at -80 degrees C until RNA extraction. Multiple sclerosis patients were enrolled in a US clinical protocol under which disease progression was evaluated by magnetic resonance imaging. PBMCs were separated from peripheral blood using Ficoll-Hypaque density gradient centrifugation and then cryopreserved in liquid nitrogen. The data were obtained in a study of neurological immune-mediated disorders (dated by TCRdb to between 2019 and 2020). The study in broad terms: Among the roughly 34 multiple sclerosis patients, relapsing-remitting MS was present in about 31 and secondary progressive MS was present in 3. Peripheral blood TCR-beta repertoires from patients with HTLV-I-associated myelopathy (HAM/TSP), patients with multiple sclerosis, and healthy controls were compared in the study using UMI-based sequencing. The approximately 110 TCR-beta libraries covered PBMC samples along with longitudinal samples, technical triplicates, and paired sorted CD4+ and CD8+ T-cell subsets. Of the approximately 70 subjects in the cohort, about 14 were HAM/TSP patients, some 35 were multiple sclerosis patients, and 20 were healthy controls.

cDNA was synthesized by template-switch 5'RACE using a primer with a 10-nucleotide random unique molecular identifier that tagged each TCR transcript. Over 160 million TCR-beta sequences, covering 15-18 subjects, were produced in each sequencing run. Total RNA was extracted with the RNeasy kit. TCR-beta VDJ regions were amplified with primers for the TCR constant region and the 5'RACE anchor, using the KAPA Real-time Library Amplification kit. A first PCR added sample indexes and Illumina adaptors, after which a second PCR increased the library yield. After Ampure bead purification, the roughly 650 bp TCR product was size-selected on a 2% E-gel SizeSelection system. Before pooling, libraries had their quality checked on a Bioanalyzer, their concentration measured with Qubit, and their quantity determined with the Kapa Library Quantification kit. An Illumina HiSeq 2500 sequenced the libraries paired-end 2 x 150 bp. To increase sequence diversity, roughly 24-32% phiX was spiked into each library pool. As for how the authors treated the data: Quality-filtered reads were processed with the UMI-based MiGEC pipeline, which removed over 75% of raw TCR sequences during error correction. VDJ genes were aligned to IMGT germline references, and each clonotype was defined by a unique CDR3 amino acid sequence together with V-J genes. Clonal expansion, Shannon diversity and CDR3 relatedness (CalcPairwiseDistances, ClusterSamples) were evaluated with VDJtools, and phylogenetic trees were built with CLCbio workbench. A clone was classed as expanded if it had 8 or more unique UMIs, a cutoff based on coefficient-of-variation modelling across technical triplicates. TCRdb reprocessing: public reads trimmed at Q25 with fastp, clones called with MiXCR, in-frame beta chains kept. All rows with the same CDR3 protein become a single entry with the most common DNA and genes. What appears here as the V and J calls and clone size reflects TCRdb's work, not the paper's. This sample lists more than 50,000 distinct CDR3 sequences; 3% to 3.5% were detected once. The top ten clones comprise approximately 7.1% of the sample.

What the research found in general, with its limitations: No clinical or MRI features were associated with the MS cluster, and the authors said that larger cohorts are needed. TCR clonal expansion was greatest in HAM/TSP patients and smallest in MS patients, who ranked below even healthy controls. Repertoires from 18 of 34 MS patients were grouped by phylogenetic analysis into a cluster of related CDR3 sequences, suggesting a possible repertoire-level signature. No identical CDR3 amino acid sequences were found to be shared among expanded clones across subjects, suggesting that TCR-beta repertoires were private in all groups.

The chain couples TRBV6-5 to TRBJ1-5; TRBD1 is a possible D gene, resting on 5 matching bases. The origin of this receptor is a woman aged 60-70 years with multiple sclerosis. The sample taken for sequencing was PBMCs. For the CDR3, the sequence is CASSYSIRGGQPQHF. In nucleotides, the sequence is TGTGCCAGCAGTTACTCGATAAGGGGTGGCCAGCCCCAGCATTTT.